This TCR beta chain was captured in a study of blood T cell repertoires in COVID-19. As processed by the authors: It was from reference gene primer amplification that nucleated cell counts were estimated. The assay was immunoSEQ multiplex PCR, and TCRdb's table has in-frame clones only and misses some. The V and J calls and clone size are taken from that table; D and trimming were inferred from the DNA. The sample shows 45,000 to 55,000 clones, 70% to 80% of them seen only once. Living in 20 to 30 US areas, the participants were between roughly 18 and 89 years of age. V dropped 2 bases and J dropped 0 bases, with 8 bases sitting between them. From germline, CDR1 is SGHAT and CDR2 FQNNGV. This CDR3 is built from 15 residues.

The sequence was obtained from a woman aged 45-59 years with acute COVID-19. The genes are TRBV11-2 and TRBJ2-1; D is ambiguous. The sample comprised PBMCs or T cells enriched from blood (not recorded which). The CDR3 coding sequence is TGTGCCAGCAGCTTAACGCGGCGCTCCTACAATGAGCAGTTCTTC. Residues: CASSLTRRSYNEQFF.